Listed here are 25 T cell receptor beta chains from one sample, sequenced in a study of PD-1 blockade in classical Hodgkin lymphoma. TCRdb's copy holds only in-frame clones and misses some; the assay was immunoSEQ multiplex PCR. Of 75,000 to 100,000 clones listed, around four fifths were seen once; the top ten hold more than 10%. All the patients suffered relapse after autologous stem cell transplantation, and brentuximab vedotin exposure differed. Sequenced material: peripheral blood mononuclear cells (PBMCs), taken at baseline. The receptors originated from a human donor with classical Hodgkin lymphoma.

The chain carries TRBV10-3 and TRBJ1-2, with D possibly being TRBD1 (6 bases). The CDR3 length is 14 residues. Trimming took 0 bases from V and 6 from J, leaving 11 bases between them. CDR1 is ENHRY and CDR2 is SYGVKD in the germline V gene. The CDR3: CAISESPGEDGYTF. The CDR3 DNA reads TGTGCCATCAGTGAGTCGCCAGGGGAGGATGGCTACACCTTC.

J is TRBJ1-5 and V is TRBV6-1, with D unresolved. Germline V gives CDR1 MNHNS, CDR2 SASEGT. This CDR3 has 15 amino acids. The germline V and J ends were trimmed by 6 bases and 0 bases, with 12 bases remaining between them. CDR3 amino acids: CASRIREYSNQPQHF. The CDR3 DNA reads as TGTGCCAGCAGAATAAGAGAGTATAGCAATCAGCCCCAGCATTTT.

The gene calls are TRBV10-3 and TRBJ1-3, with a weak D call TRBD1 (6 bases). The CDR3 length is 14 residues. Between the trimmed V and J ends, which lost 6 bases and 4 bases, there was a span of 13 bases. The germline CDR1 and CDR2 sequences are ENHRY and SYGVKD. Here the CDR3 DNA reads TGTGCCATCAGCCCGACAGGTTACGGAAACACCATATATTTT. This translates into CAISPTGYGNTIYF.

The chain has TRBV30 and TRBJ2-1, with D uncertain. CDR1 and CDR2 from the germline V gene are GTSNPN and SVGIG (reference sequence). This CDR3 is 16 amino acids long. Trimming pared 2 bases from V and 0 bases from J, leaving 14 bases between. The CDR3 protein is CAWSSVWRSSYNEQFF. CDR3 sequence (DNA): TGTGCCTGGAGTTCGGTTTGGCGGAGCTCCTACAATGAGCAGTTCTTC.

This chain joins TRBV5-4 and TRBJ2-1; possibly TRBD2 for D (6 bases). Germline loops: CDR1 SGHNT, CDR2 YYREEE (reference sequence). The CDR3 spans 14 residues. V was trimmed by 4 bases and J by 4 bases, leaving 12 bases between them. The CDR3 DNA reads TGTGCCAGCAGCAGGGACGGGACTTACAATGAGCAGTTCTTC. This gives the protein CASSRDGTYNEQFF.

About this clone itself: The sample has other DNA sequences that encode this CDR3 too. The chain couples TRBV28 to TRBJ2-5; 7 bases fit TRBD1. V was pared by 5 bases and J by 8 bases, with 14 bases of the junction left unmatched. The length of the CDR3 is 15 residues. Germline V CDR1 and CDR2: MDHEN, SYDVKM. The chain's CDR3 is CASSIDNRGRETQYF. CDR3 bases: TGTGCCAGCAGTATAGATAACAGGGGTCGGGAAACCCAGTACTTC.

This chain joins TRBV7-9 and TRBJ2-7; D possibly corresponds to TRBD1 (5 bases). Germline CDR1 and CDR2: SEHNR and FQNEAQ (reference sequence). The CDR3 is 13 residues long. Trimming took 1 base from V and 5 from J, leaving 9 bases between them. The CDR3 region is CASSLVGANEQYF. The DNA for the CDR3 is TGTGCCAGCAGCTTAGTTGGGGCCAACGAGCAGTACTTC. Combining the CDR3 with reference TRBV7-9 and TRBJ2-7 gives the whole variable domain DTGVSQNPRHKITKRGQNVTFRCDPISEHNRLYWYRQTLGQGPEFLTYFQNEAQLEKSRLLSDRFSAERPKGSFSTLEIQRTEQGDSAMYLCASSLVGANEQYFGPGTRLTVT.

J is TRBJ2-1 and V is TRBV6-6, with D perhaps TRBD1 (8 bases). Trimming pared 6 bases from V and 3 bases from J, leaving 15 bases between. The CDR3 sequence is 15 residues long. The germline gives CDR1 MNHNY, CDR2 SVGAGI (reference sequence). Here the CDR3 reads CASSLQGGDYNEQFF. The CDR3 coding sequence is TGTGCCAGCAGCTTACAGGGGGGGGACTACAATGAGCAGTTCTTC.

The chain is built from TRBV11-3 and TRBJ2-3; possible D gene TRBD2, 6 bases. CDR1 SGHNT and CDR2 YENEEA come from the germline V gene. There are 11 residues in the CDR3. Trimming removed 5 bases from V and 7 bases from J, with 7 bases in between. The CDR3 protein is CASSRGYTQYF. The CDR3 nucleotides are TGTGCCAGCAGCCGGGGGTATACGCAGTATTTT.

The chain has TRBV11-3 and TRBJ2-1; 8 bases line up with TRBD2. Germline assignment: CDR1 SGHNT and CDR2 YENEEA. Trimming removed 3 bases from V and 6 bases from J; junction bases left unmatched: 4. This CDR3 is built from 14 residues. CDR3 sequence: CASSFAGGFNEQFF. The CDR3 coding sequence is TGTGCCAGCAGCTTTGCGGGAGGTTTCAATGAGCAGTTCTTC.

This clone was counted only a few times. CDR3 DNA sequence: TGTGCCAGCAGTTTCCGACCGGGACAGAACACCGGGGAGCTGTTTTTT. Translated: CASSFRPGQNTGELFF. J is TRBJ2-2 and V is TRBV28, with D tentatively TRBD1 (6 bases). The germline V gene has CDR1 MDHEN and CDR2 SYDVKM. The CDR3 is 16 residues long. V was clipped by 3 bases and J by 1 base, with 12 bases between them.

The chain links TRBV6-5 to TRBJ2-3; 11 nucleotides line up with TRBD2. From germline, CDR1 is MNHEY and CDR2 SVGAGI. The CDR3 extends over 15 amino acids. V lost 0 bases, J lost 4 bases, and 0 bases stayed unmatched. DNA of the CDR3: TGTGCCAGCAGTTACTCTAGCGGGAGGGCAGATACGCAGTATTTT. This gives the protein CASSYSSGRADTQYF.

This chain uses TRBV5-6 with TRBJ2-7; D perhaps matches TRBD1 (6 bases). The CDR3 is 15 amino acids. The germline CDR1 and CDR2 sequences are SGHDT and YYEEEE. Trimming took off 3 bases at V and 2 bases at J, with 15 bases between the two ends. The CDR3: CASSSRGTTTYEQYF. CDR3 nucleotide sequence: TGTGCCAGCAGCTCGCGTGGGACAACTACCTACGAGCAGTACTTC. Full variable domain (outside the CDR3, taken from reference TRBV5-6 and TRBJ2-7): DAGVTQSPTHLIKTRGQQVTLRCSPKSGHDTVSWYQQALGQGPQFIFQYYEEEERQRGNFPDRFSGHQFPNYSSELNVNALLLGDSALYLCASSSRGTTTYEQYFGPGTRLTVT.

The chain combines TRBV7-3 with TRBJ2-3, with TRBD2 matching over 7 bases. The germline gives CDR1 SGHTA, CDR2 FQGTGA. The CDR3 runs 15 residues. Trimming took 5 bases from V and 3 from J; bases not matched to a gene: 8. Here the CDR3 DNA reads TGTGCCAGCAGCCCGGGGAGGGCTCTAACAGATACGCAGTATTTT. Its translation is CASSPGRALTDTQYF.

The chain has TRBV11-2 and TRBJ2-7; TRBD2 is a possible D gene (5 bases). The CDR3 extends over 15 amino acids. Germline CDR1 reads SGHAT; CDR2 reads FQNNGV. V lost 5 bases and J lost 5, with 19 bases in between. The CDR3 nucleotides read TGTGCCAGCAGCCCCCCGGGGATCCAAGGGCACGAGCAGTACTTC. It translates to CASSPPGIQGHEQYF.

The V and J genes are TRBV5-1 and TRBJ2-2; TRBD1 or TRBD2 may be the D gene (7 bases each). Germline V gives CDR1 SGHRS, CDR2 YFSETQ. This CDR3 contains 15 residues. Trimming cost V 1 base and J 6 bases, with 13 bases left between them. The CDR3 region has the DNA TGCGCCAGCAGCTTGAACCCAGGGGGGGCCGGGGAGCTGTTTTTT. Encoded protein: CASSLNPGGAGELFF.

The chain has TRBV5-1 and TRBJ2-7, with 11 nucleotides matching TRBD2. Germline trimming cut 1 base from V and 2 bases from J; bases unmatched to any gene: 5. The CDR3 runs 16 residues. Germline-derived CDR1 and CDR2 are SGHRS and YFSETQ. In DNA form, the CDR3 reads TGCGCCAGCAGCTTGACTAGCGGGAGTAGAACCTACGAGCAGTACTTC. Encoded protein: CASSLTSGSRTYEQYF.

The chain employs TRBV7-3 and TRBJ2-7; TRBD2 matches 13 bases. The CDR3 has 17 residues. The germline V gene encodes CDR1 SGHTA and CDR2 FQGTGA. V lost 5 bases to trimming and J lost 3 bases; unmatched junction nucleotides: 10. CDR3 DNA sequence: TGTGCCAGCAGCCCGCCCCCCGGGACTAGCGGGAACTACGAGCAGTACTTC. Amino acid sequence: CASSPPPGTSGNYEQYF.

This clone was recorded only once. The V and J genes are TRBV6-5 and TRBJ2-7; 7 bases line up with TRBD2. V lost 5 bases, J lost 6 bases, and 10 bases stayed unmatched. The CDR3 covers 14 residues. CDR1 and CDR2 (germline): MNHEY, SVGAGI. DNA of the CDR3: TGTGCCAGCAGTGATGAAGGCGGGAGAGGCGAGCAGTACTTC. Encoded protein: CASSDEGGRGEQYF.

This clone has a handful of counts. The V and J genes are TRBV2 and TRBJ1-4, with 10 bases that match TRBD1. CDR1 is SNHLY, CDR2 FYNNEI, per germline. V trimming: 4 bases; J trimming: 11 bases; junction bases outside the gene matches: 7. CDR3 length: 14 amino acids. CDR3 nucleotides: TGTGCCAGCAGTGCGGACAGGGGGAACGGGAAACTGTTTTTT. Translated: CASSADRGNGKLFF.

The chain's CDR3 is CATSRRQGHNEKLFF. The CDR3 nucleotides are TGTGCCACCAGCAGAAGACAGGGGCATAATGAAAAACTGTTTTTT. V is TRBV15 and J is TRBJ1-4; 8 bases map to TRBD1. The V and J ends lost 2 bases and 4 bases, in that order; junction bases with no gene match: 3. This CDR3 spans 15 amino acids. CDR1 is LNHNV, CDR2 YYDKDF, per germline (reference sequence).

This chain connects TRBV5-4 to TRBJ1-2, with D tentatively TRBD1 (5 bases). Germline V gene data show CDR1 as SGHNT and CDR2 as YYREEE (reference sequence). The germline V and J ends were trimmed by 4 bases and 3 bases, with 16 bases remaining between them. The CDR3 spans 15 residues. The CDR3 is CASSARDSGDYGYTF. In nucleotides, the CDR3 is TGTGCCAGCAGCGCCCGGGACTCGGGGGACTATGGCTACACCTTC. Full variable domain (outside the CDR3, taken from reference TRBV5-4 and TRBJ1-2): ETGVTQSPTHLIKTRGQQVTLRCSSQSGHNTVSWYQQALGQGPQFIFQYYREEENGRGNFPPRFSGLQFPNYSSELNVNALELDDSALYLCASSARDSGDYGYTFGSGTRLTVV.

This clone appeared a few times. J is TRBJ2-2 and V is TRBV7-2, with unresolved D. V was trimmed by 2 bases and J by 6 bases, leaving 16 bases between them. Germline-derived CDR1 and CDR2 are SGHTA and FQGNSA. The CDR3 runs 16 residues. CDR3 amino acids: CASSLQSGRLAGELFF. CDR3 nucleotides: TGTGCCAGCAGCTTACAGTCGGGCAGGTTGGCCGGGGAGCTGTTTTTT.

This sequence joins TRBV10-3 and TRBJ2-7; D remains ambiguous. V was pared by 0 bases and J by 9 bases, with 9 bases between. This CDR3 is 12 amino acids long. Per the germline V gene, CDR1 is ENHRY and CDR2 is SYGVKD. The CDR3 protein is CAISESGNAQYF. Here the CDR3 DNA reads TGTGCCATCAGTGAGTCGGGCAACGCGCAGTACTTC.

The CDR3 DNA follows: TGTGCCAGCAGCTCCTTGGACAGGGGAGGGGCAACTAATGAAAAACTGTTTTTT. Protein: CASSSLDRGGATNEKLFF. The rearrangement joins TRBV5-4 to TRBJ1-4; 9 nucleotides agree with TRBD1. Germline V gene lookup returns CDR1 SGHNT and CDR2 YYREEE (reference sequence). V lost 3 bases to trimming and J lost 0 bases; unmatched junction nucleotides: 9. The CDR3 is 18 amino acids.